This T cell receptor beta chain was profiled in a study of T-cell reconstitution after alpha-beta-depleted transplantation in children. Germline CDR1 reads DFQATT; CDR2 reads SNEGSKA (reference sequence). There are 17 residues in the CDR3. J was trimmed by 2 bases and V by 0 bases; bases with no gene match: 10. It was with unique molecular identifiers that the TCRbeta library was prepared. MiXCR, run by TCRdb on the PCR reads, gives a single entry per CDR3 protein. The data contain approximately 230,000 distinct CDR3 sequences, more than 20% of them singletons. Overall study findings and caveats: Reportedly, roughly two months post-transplant, alpha-beta T cells arose from several hundred expanded graft clones. Recipient T cells and thymic progenitors that survived gave rise to the high TCRbeta diversity observed at day 60 in some patients. Newly made T cells mostly supplied T-cell counts and diversity one year after transplant.

This clonotype was seen a few times. The target antigen is unknown. The chain links TRBV20-1 to TRBJ2-7; 10 positions match TRBD2. The clonotype was recovered from a girl aged 2 to 9 with Fanconi anemia, due to receive a stem cell transplant. This material consisted of PBMCs, taken before TCRalphabeta/CD19-depleted stem cell transplant. The DNA for the CDR3 is TGCAGTGCTAGAGATGCTGTTACTAGCGGGGCTACCTACGAGCAGTACTTC. It translates to CSARDAVTSGATYEQYF.